This T cell receptor (beta chain) is from a study of blood T cell repertoires in COVID-19. Study-level information: Sample material is recorded as cDNA or gDNA derived from T cells, B-cell-depleted T cells, or PBMCs.

V was clipped by 6 bases and J by 5 bases; unmatched bases: 9. This CDR3 spans 17 amino acids. Germline-derived CDR1 and CDR2 are WNHNN and SYGVQD (reference sequence). TCRdb's table, derived via immunoSEQ multiplex PCR, lists solely in-frame clones and lacks some. The sample includes around 110,000 clones, approximately 88% of them seen just once. The sequenced material came from peripheral blood. The chain employs TRBV10-1 and TRBJ2-5; 16 bases are shared with TRBD2. The origin of this receptor is a middle-aged man with active or convalescent COVID-19. The CDR3, as DNA: TGCGCCAGCAGCCCGGGACTAGCGGGAGGGGGATCGGAGACCCAGTACTTC. Protein sequence: CASSPGLAGGGSETQYF.